The 26 T cell receptor beta chains below come from one sample, sequenced in a study of cytomegalovirus exposure and HLA in healthy donors (dated by TCRdb to 2015 to 2018). Library preparation employed the immunoSEQ multiplex PCR assay. A mixture of 60 forward primers for TCR Vbeta segments and 13 reverse primers for TCR Jbeta segments was used in the multiplex PCR. Sourced from immuneACCESS, this table was stored by TCRdb with only in-frame sequences that have V and J called. A share of the clones is absent; for the studies checked, an unresolved V gene accounts for under half, and the remainder has no known explanation. In all, the sample holds 170,000 or so clones, and roughly 87% of those were seen once. The ten biggest clones cover 1.5% to 2% of the sample. The sample consisted of PBMCs. These receptors were collected from a man over 45 in good health and CMV-seronegative.

The gene calls are TRBV19 and TRBJ2-3, with a weak D call TRBD2 (6 bases). Germline CDR1 is LNHDA and CDR2 is SQIVND (reference sequence). V lost 3 bases to trimming and J lost 1 base, with 8 bases between them. This CDR3 is 14 amino acids long. CDR3 nucleotide sequence: TGTGCCAGTAGTATCCGGGAGCGCACAGATACGCAGTATTTT. Amino acid sequence: CASSIRERTDTQYF.

The chain combines TRBV7-2 with TRBJ1-4; D is ambiguous. The CDR3 consists of 15 residues. From germline, CDR1 is SGHTA and CDR2 FQGNSA. Trimming removed 7 bases at V and 5 bases at J, with 17 bases between. CDR3 residues: CASTTQAKENEKLFF. As DNA, the CDR3 is TGTGCCAGCACCACCCAAGCGAAAGAAAATGAAAAACTGTTTTTT. Looking up the rest from reference TRBV7-2 and TRBJ1-4 gives the full variable domain: GAGVSQSPSNKVTEKGKDVELRCDPISGHTALYWYRQSLGQGLEFLIYFQGNSAPDKSGLPSDRFSAERTGGSVSTLTIQRTQQEDSAVYLCASTTQAKENEKLFFGSGTQLSVL.

The CDR3 reads CASRTAETVRTQYF. The CDR3 bases are TGTGCCAGCAGGACCGCTGAGACAGTACGGACCCAGTACTTC. The V call is TRBV6-6, the J call TRBJ2-5; D may be TRBD1 (5 bases). This CDR3 has 14 residues. V was cut by 6 bases and J by 7 bases, with 18 bases left in between. In germline, CDR1 is MNHNY, CDR2 SVGAGI (reference sequence).

This chain connects TRBV2 to TRBJ2-1; D is unclear. CDR3 length equals 15 residues. The germline CDR1 and CDR2 sequences are SNHLY and FYNNEI. V lost 2 bases and J lost 4, with 12 bases in between. The CDR3 reads CASSENPTTYNEQFF. The CDR3 DNA is TGTGCCAGCAGTGAAAACCCAACCACTTACAATGAGCAGTTCTTC.

This clone was picked up one time. The chain is built from TRBV18 and TRBJ2-5, with TRBD1 matching 9 bases. The V gene end was trimmed by 4 bases and the J gene end by 5 bases; junction bases not matched to a gene: 17. The CDR3 is made up of 18 amino acids. Germline V lookup: CDR1 KGHSH, CDR2 LQKENI. CDR3 coding DNA: TGTGCCAGCTCACTCATACAGGGGGCATTGGCCTTGGAGGAGACCCAGTACTTC. Protein: CASSLIQGALALEETQYF.

V gene TRBV19 combines with J gene TRBJ2-1; 10 nucleotides match TRBD2. Germline CDR1 is LNHDA and CDR2 is SQIVND (reference sequence). CDR3 size: 14 residues. The V and J ends lost 11 bases and 6 bases, in that order; junction bases with no gene match: 10. Here the CDR3 reads CASLGVAGGNEQFF. The CDR3 DNA sequence: TGTGCCTCGCTGGGCGTAGCGGGGGGCAATGAGCAGTTCTTC.

This chain uses TRBV11-2 with TRBJ2-1; 7 bases line up with TRBD1. With V trimmed by 1 base and J by 4 bases, 4 bases remained unmatched. The CDR3 consists of 15 residues. Germline lookup yields CDR1 SGHAT and CDR2 FQNNGV. The CDR3 DNA is TGTGCCAGCAGCTTAGGACAGGGCTATTACAATGAGCAGTTCTTC. Translation gives CASSLGQGYYNEQFF. Combining the CDR3 with reference TRBV11-2 and TRBJ2-1 gives the whole variable domain EAGVAQSPRYKIIEKRQSVAFWCNPISGHATLYWYQQILGQGPKLLIQFQNNGVVDDSQLPKDRFSAERLKGVDSTLKIQPAKLEDSAVYLCASSLGQGYYNEQFFGPGTRLTVL.

J is TRBJ2-7 and V is TRBV30; no clear D. Germline CDR1 is GTSNPN and CDR2 is SVGIG (reference sequence). Trimming stripped 7 bases from V and 5 bases from J, with 12 bases between. The CDR3 length is 11 residues. The CDR3 bases are TGTGCCTCATCGGTCTCGGACGAGCAGTACTTC. Translated: CASSVSDEQYF.

This clone showed up just a few times. This chain uses TRBV7-3 with TRBJ2-6, with a tentative D call TRBD2 (6 bases). The CDR3 extends over 18 amino acids. V was shortened by 5 bases and J by 3 bases, with 20 bases between the two germline ends. Germline V gene sequence: CDR1 SGHTA, CDR2 FQGTGA. This CDR3 is CASSPRPGRSFGANVLTF. DNA of the CDR3: TGTGCCAGCAGCCCTAGGCCAGGGAGGTCCTTTGGGGCCAACGTCCTGACTTTC.

This clone has more than one count but fewer than ten. This rearrangement joins TRBV5-8 to TRBJ1-5; D ambiguous. Trimming pared 4 bases from V and 7 bases from J, leaving 9 bases between. The CDR3 extends over 12 amino acids. CDR1 and CDR2 (germline): SGHTS, YDEGEE. This chain's CDR3 is CASSDQRQPQHF. Written as DNA, the CDR3 is TGTGCCAGCAGCGACCAGCGGCAGCCCCAGCATTTT.

V is TRBV10-2 and J is TRBJ2-2; D perhaps matches TRBD1 (6 bases). The germline CDR1 and CDR2 sequences are WSHSY and SAAADI. CDR3 size: 15 residues. Trimming shortened V by 3 bases and J by 3 bases, and 11 bases separated the two germline ends. The CDR3 bases are TGCGCCAGCAGTGATATGGGGGCTGACACCGGGGAGCTGTTTTTT. Amino acid sequence: CASSDMGADTGELFF.

The chain couples TRBV15 to TRBJ1-2; 8 nucleotides line up with TRBD1. CDR1 LNHNV and CDR2 YYDKDF come from the germline V gene (reference sequence). The CDR3 contains 13 residues. V shed 5 bases and J 8 bases; nucleotides not matched to a gene: 7. The CDR3 is CATSAYGQGGYTF. As DNA, the CDR3 is TGTGCCACCAGCGCCTACGGACAGGGCGGCTACACCTTC.

The rearrangement joins TRBV30 to TRBJ1-2, with D tentatively TRBD1 (5 bases). V was pared by 0 bases and J by 6 bases, with 11 bases between. Germline CDR1 reads GTSNPN; CDR2 reads SVGIG (reference sequence). This CDR3 spans 13 amino acids. CDR3 protein: CAWSVGGMNGYTF. The CDR3 nucleotides read TGTGCCTGGAGTGTGGGGGGGATGAATGGCTACACCTTC.

This chain joins TRBV7-2 and TRBJ2-5, with 15 bases matching TRBD2. CDR3 size: 16 residues. Germline trimming cut 5 bases from V and 4 bases from J; bases unmatched to any gene: 5. Germline V lookup: CDR1 SGHTA, CDR2 FQGNSA. The CDR3, as DNA: TGTGCCAGCAGCACGGGACTAGCGGGGGGTGGAGAGACCCAGTACTTC. Its protein product is CASSTGLAGGGETQYF.

This chain uses TRBV4-3 with TRBJ1-1; D perhaps matches TRBD1 (6 bases). The CDR3 runs 16 residues. The germline CDR1 and CDR2 sequences are LGHNA and YSLEER. Trimming stripped 0 bases from V and 8 bases from J, with 19 bases between. This chain's CDR3 is CASSQDYTAGRGEAFF. Written as DNA, the CDR3 is TGCGCCAGCAGCCAAGACTATACAGCGGGGAGGGGGGAAGCTTTCTTT.

Notes on this clone: An end of the junction differs from the germline gene, which may be a read error. The chain is built from TRBV6-5 and TRBJ1-5; the match to TRBD1 covers 7 bases. Germline lookup yields CDR1 MNHEY and CDR2 SVGAGI. The CDR3 totals 13 residues. The CDR3 DNA sequence: TGTGCCAGCAGTCTCAGGGGGAATCGGCCCCAGCATTTT. Residues: CASSLRGNRPQHF.

Concerning this clone: The junction departs from the called germline gene at one end, perhaps through a read error. This chain uses TRBV7-9 with TRBJ2-1; 10 bases agree with TRBD2. Germline V gene lookup returns CDR1 SEHNR and CDR2 FQNEAQ (reference sequence). The CDR3 spans 18 residues. The chain's CDR3 is CASSLAGASGRVRNGQFF. The DNA for the CDR3 is TGTGCCAGCAGCTTAGCGGGTGCGAGCGGGAGGGTACGCAATGGGCAGTTCTTC.

The chain joins TRBV29-1 to TRBJ2-1; D might be TRBD2 (5 bases). V shed 1 base and J shed 5 bases, with 12 bases lying between them. Germline loops: CDR1 SQVTM, CDR2 ANQGSEA. The CDR3 consists of 14 residues. DNA of the CDR3: TGCAGCGTTGAAGGGGGTAGCGCGAACAATGAGCAGTTCTTC. Protein sequence: CSVEGGSANNEQFF.

This chain uses TRBV19 with TRBJ1-5; 8 positions agree with TRBD1. The V segment lost 5 bases and the J segment 3 bases; nucleotides outside the gene matches: 6. The CDR3 loop spans 15 amino acids. Germline V gene sequence: CDR1 LNHDA, CDR2 SQIVND (reference sequence). CDR3 sequence reads: CASSFSTGVNQPQHF. The DNA for the CDR3 is TGTGCCAGTAGTTTCTCGACAGGGGTCAATCAGCCCCAGCATTTT.

This chain connects TRBV7-9 to TRBJ2-3; 13 bases agree with TRBD2. J gave up 3 bases and V 1 base, and 1 base lay outside the gene matches. CDR3 length: 16 amino acids. Germline values: CDR1 SEHNR, CDR2 FQNEAQ (reference sequence). The CDR3 sequence is CASSLGTSGGTDTQYF. The CDR3 region has the DNA TGTGCCAGCAGCTTAGGGACTAGCGGGGGAACAGATACGCAGTATTTT.

The CDR3 loop reads CASSLGQGGTGELFF. The DNA for the CDR3 is TGTGCCAGCAGCTTAGGCCAGGGTGGGACCGGGGAGCTGTTTTTT. The V gene is TRBV7-6, the J gene TRBJ2-2; D may be TRBD1 (5 bases). V was clipped by 1 base and J by 5 bases, with 11 bases between them. Looked up from germline, CDR1 is SGHVS and CDR2 is FNYEAQ. The CDR3 is 15 residues long.

The chain carries TRBV4-2 and TRBJ1-4; 7 nucleotides match TRBD1. The junction had 8 bases not matched to a gene; V was cut back by 1 base and J by 0 bases. Germline V gives CDR1 LGHNA, CDR2 YNFKEQ. The CDR3 length is 18 residues. The CDR3 loop is CASSQVRGTVATNEKLFF. In nucleotides, the CDR3 is TGTGCCAGCAGCCAAGTGAGGGGGACAGTAGCAACTAATGAAAAACTGTTTTTT.

The gene calls are TRBV2 and TRBJ1-4; 8 positions agree with TRBD1. Germline V gene sequence: CDR1 SNHLY, CDR2 FYNNEI. J was trimmed by 2 bases and V by 3 bases; bases with no gene match: 5. The CDR3 is made up of 16 amino acids. CDR3 sequence (DNA): TGTGCCAGCAGTGATCCAGGGGGCGCGACTAATGAAAAACTGTTTTTT. Residues: CASSDPGGATNEKLFF.

This rearrangement joins TRBV28 to TRBJ1-4; D not certain. This CDR3 has 14 amino acids. Germline V gene data show CDR1 as MDHEN and CDR2 as SYDVKM. Trimming left V 7 bases short and J 5 bases short, with 14 bases between. This CDR3 is CASTRSGQNEKLFF. CDR3 DNA sequence: TGTGCCAGCACCCGGTCAGGTCAAAATGAAAAACTGTTTTTT. Full variable domain (missing parts from reference TRBV28 and TRBJ1-4): DVKVTQSSRYLVKRTGEKVFLECVQDMDHENMFWYRQDPGLGLRLIYFSYDVKMKEKGDIPEGYSVSREKKERFSLILESASTNQTSMYLCASTRSGQNEKLFFGSGTQLSVL.

The V and J genes are TRBV19 and TRBJ2-3; tentatively, D is TRBD1 (7 bases). Trimming took 6 bases from V and 4 from J, leaving 17 bases between them. Germline lookup yields CDR1 LNHDA and CDR2 SQIVND (reference sequence). This CDR3 has 15 residues. CDR3 nucleotides: TGTGCCAGTAGCTTCCGGCGGGACAGATCAGATACGCAGTATTTT. Translated, it gives CASSFRRDRSDTQYF.

This sequence joins TRBV30 and TRBJ2-3, with 7 bases fitting TRBD1. Looked up from germline, CDR1 is GTSNPN and CDR2 is SVGIG (reference sequence). The CDR3 runs to 14 residues. The V and J ends lost 2 bases and 2 bases, in that order; junction bases with no gene match: 4. CDR3 in amino acids: CAWSRGTDTDTQYF. In nucleotides, the CDR3 is TGTGCCTGGAGTAGAGGGACAGACACAGATACGCAGTATTTT.